The 26 T cell receptor beta chains below all came from one sample that was sequenced in a study of blood T cell repertoires in COVID-19. The assay was immunoSEQ multiplex PCR, and TCRdb's table has in-frame clones only and misses some. This sample has 200,000 to 250,000 clones, with 70% to 90% found just once. The sample taken for sequencing was peripheral blood. These receptors were collected from a man in his 60s with acute or convalescent COVID-19.

This clone was seen only once. The J gene is TRBJ2-7, the V gene TRBV4-3; 10 positions match TRBD1. Germline V gene data show CDR1 as LGHNA and CDR2 as YSLEER. This CDR3 has 15 residues. Losses at the gene ends were 6 bases for V and 1 base for J; bases not matched to a gene: 6. CDR3 nucleotide sequence: TGCGCCAGCAGTCCGACGGGACAGGGGTCCTACGAGCAGTACTTC. This codes for CASSPTGQGSYEQYF.

The chain employs TRBV20-1 and TRBJ2-5, with D perhaps matching TRBD2 (5 bases). Between the trimmed V and J ends, which lost 2 bases and 5 bases, there was a span of 6 bases. The germline V gene has CDR1 DFQATT and CDR2 SNEGSKA (reference sequence). CDR3 size: 11 residues. For the CDR3, the DNA is TGCAGTGCTAGAAGCGGCGAGACCCAGTACTTC. It is translated as CSARSGETQYF.

The rearrangement uses TRBV7-6 and TRBJ2-7; the match to TRBD1 covers 7 bases. Looked up from germline, CDR1 is SGHVS and CDR2 is FNYEAQ. Trimming took 4 bases from V and 3 from J; bases not matched to a gene: 3. CDR3 size: 13 residues. The CDR3 coding sequence is TGTGCCAGCAGCTCGGGACAGCACTACGAGCAGTACTTC. Translated: CASSSGQHYEQYF.

The chain joins TRBV9 to TRBJ2-2, with D possibly being TRBD1 (6 bases). Germline V gene sequence: CDR1 SGDLS, CDR2 YYNGEE. The CDR3 contains 18 residues. The V and J ends lost 0 bases and 0 bases respectively, with 15 bases between them. In DNA, the CDR3 is TGTGCCAGCAGCGTAGCATTTGGACAGTCATCGAACACCGGGGAGCTGTTTTTT. Protein product: CASSVAFGQSSNTGELFF.

V and J are TRBV7-2 and TRBJ2-7; tentatively, D is TRBD2 (5 bases). The CDR3 extends over 14 amino acids. The ends were cut back, 2 bases at V and 3 bases at J, with 11 bases in the middle. Germline loops: CDR1 SGHTA, CDR2 FQGNSA. As DNA, the CDR3 is TGTGCCAGCAGCTTACGAGGGAAAATCTACGAGCAGTACTTC. Residues: CASSLRGKIYEQYF.

The chain joins TRBV30 to TRBJ1-1, with D hard to call. The germline CDR1 and CDR2 sequences are GTSNPN and SVGIG (reference sequence). The CDR3 has 13 amino acids. Trimming pared 2 bases from V and 1 base from J, leaving 8 bases between. The CDR3 spells CAWSSNWNTEAFF. The CDR3 DNA follows: TGTGCCTGGAGTAGCAACTGGAACACTGAAGCTTTCTTT.

The V call is TRBV3-1 (or the pseudogene TRBV3-2), the J call TRBJ1-3, with D hard to call. This CDR3 comprises 14 residues. CDR1 is LGHDT, CDR2 YNNKEL, per germline (reference sequence). V shed 1 base and J shed 9 bases, with 13 bases lying between them. The CDR3 here is CASSQVRAGGTIYF. DNA for the CDR3: TGTGCCAGCAGCCAAGTTCGGGCGGGCGGCACCATATATTTT.

This chain links TRBV3-1 (or the pseudogene TRBV3-2) with TRBJ2-1; TRBD2 matches 7 bases. The ends lost 1 base at V and 8 bases at J; junction bases unmatched: 5. The germline CDR1 and CDR2 sequences are LGHDT and YNNKEL (reference sequence). This CDR3 has 14 amino acids. The CDR3 sequence is CASSQAGRVDEQFF. The CDR3, as DNA: TGTGCCAGCAGCCAAGCAGGGAGGGTGGATGAGCAGTTCTTC.

The chain combines TRBV7-2 with TRBJ2-1; D gene unclear. The CDR3 contains 15 residues. Germline values: CDR1 SGHTA, CDR2 FQGNSA. V shed 3 bases and J shed 0 bases, with 9 bases lying between them. The CDR3 sequence is CASSLRSVSYNEQFF. The CDR3 coding sequence is TGTGCCAGCAGCTTGAGGTCCGTCTCCTACAATGAGCAGTTCTTC.

This chain links TRBV27 with TRBJ1-4; D is undetermined. CDR1 is MNHEY, CDR2 SMNVEV, per germline (reference sequence). The CDR3 totals 18 residues. With 3 bases removed from V and 0 bases from J, the gap between germline ends came to 17 bases. CDR3 loop: CASSFKTPGRATNEKLFF. The DNA of the CDR3 is TGTGCCAGCAGTTTTAAGACACCCGGCAGAGCAACTAATGAAAAACTGTTTTTT.

The V gene is TRBV4-2, the J gene TRBJ1-1, with no clear D. The length of the CDR3 is 14 residues. V was shortened by 2 bases and J by 4 bases, with 11 bases between the two germline ends. In germline, CDR1 is LGHNA, CDR2 YNFKEQ. The CDR3 coding sequence is TGTGCCAGCAGCCAAAACCTCGGGAGCACTGAAGCTTTCTTT. Amino acids: CASSQNLGSTEAFF.

This chain connects TRBV6-2 or TRBV6-3 to TRBJ2-5; 10 nucleotides match TRBD1. The CDR3 sequence is 15 residues long. J gave up 4 bases and V 6 bases, and 8 bases lay outside the gene matches. Germline CDR1 and CDR2: MNHEY and SVGEGT. The CDR3 bases are TGTGCCAGCAGCCCACGACAGGGGGCAGGAGAGACCCAGTACTTC. Protein product: CASSPRQGAGETQYF.

This clone is a singleton in its sample. The chain links TRBV30 to TRBJ1-2, with TRBD1 matching 9 bases. This CDR3 spans 14 amino acids. From germline, CDR1 is GTSNPN and CDR2 SVGIG (reference sequence). The trim removed 3 bases at V and 8 bases at J, leaving 10 bases unmatched. This CDR3 is CAWSRPGTGWGYTF. CDR3 in DNA: TGTGCCTGGAGCCGTCCCGGGACAGGGTGGGGCTACACCTTC.

V is TRBV10-3 and J is TRBJ1-2, with a weak D call TRBD1 (5 bases). Germline V gene lookup returns CDR1 ENHRY and CDR2 SYGVKD. Trimming cost V 7 bases and J 2 bases, with 20 bases left between them. The CDR3 spans 16 residues. DNA of the CDR3: TGTGCCATCAAGTCGGGGGGAGAGGATATGAACTATGGCTACACCTTC. Protein sequence: CAIKSGGEDMNYGYTF.

The CDR3 DNA is TGCGCCAGCAGCTTGGGTCCGACAAACGATGGCTACACCTTC. Translating gives CASSLGPTNDGYTF. The chain joins TRBV5-1 to TRBJ1-2; D gene ambiguous. The ends were cut back, 0 bases at V and 6 bases at J, with 12 bases in the middle. Germline CDR1 reads SGHRS; CDR2 reads YFSETQ. The CDR3 is 14 amino acids.

This clone showed up just once. The gene calls are TRBV19 and TRBJ1-2, with 7 bases aligning to TRBD1. The CDR3 has 13 residues. Losses at the gene ends were 5 bases for V and 4 bases for J; bases not matched to a gene: 4. Germline CDR1 LNHDA, CDR2 SQIVND (reference sequence). Here the CDR3 reads CASSPTGSYGYTF. CDR3 DNA: TGTGCCAGTAGTCCGACAGGGAGCTATGGCTACACCTTC.

This clone was counted once. V is TRBV28 and J is TRBJ1-1; D is perhaps TRBD1 (5 bases). The CDR3 has 13 residues. Trimming stripped 6 bases from V and 6 bases from J, with 14 bases between. The germline V gene encodes CDR1 MDHEN and CDR2 SYDVKM. CDR3 bases: TGTGCCAGCAGGTTAGAGGGGAGGGCTGAAGCTTTCTTT. Its translation: CASRLEGRAEAFF.

The chain couples TRBV27 to TRBJ1-6; 8 positions match TRBD1. This CDR3 spans 14 amino acids. Germline V gene lookup returns CDR1 MNHEY and CDR2 SMNVEV (reference sequence). Trimming at V came to 4 bases and at J to 8 bases, leaving 4 bases not matched to a gene. The CDR3 nucleotides read TGTGCCAGCAGTTCAGGGGGCAGGCATTCACCCCTCCACTTT. It translates to CASSSGGRHSPLHF.

The chain carries TRBV30 and TRBJ1-3, with a tentative D call TRBD1 (5 bases). Germline CDR1 and CDR2: GTSNPN and SVGIG (reference sequence). With 4 bases removed from V and 2 bases from J, the gap between germline ends came to 9 bases. This CDR3 is 13 amino acids long. The CDR3 nucleotides read TGTGCCTGGACCCCGGGGGCTGGAAACACCATATATTTT. Residues: CAWTPGAGNTIYF. The entire variable domain, with the rest obtained from reference TRBV30 and TRBJ1-3, is as follows: SQTIHQWPATLVQPVGSPLSLECTVEGTSNPNLYWYRQAAGRGLQLLFYSVGIGQISSEVPQNLSASRPQDRQFILSSKKLLLSDSGFYLCAWTPGAGNTIYFGEGSWLTVV.

The chain carries TRBV5-1 and TRBJ1-2; D is possibly TRBD1 (5 bases). The V end lost 6 bases, the J end lost 4 bases, and 13 bases lay between the germline ends. Germline V gene sequence: CDR1 SGHRS, CDR2 YFSETQ. The CDR3 length is 13 residues. The CDR3 region is CASTDRQSYGYTF. CDR3 coding DNA: TGCGCCAGCACCGATCGACAGTCCTATGGCTACACCTTC.

The chain carries TRBV19 and TRBJ2-2, with 9 bases that match TRBD1. The V gene end was trimmed by 1 base and the J gene end by 7 bases; junction bases not matched to a gene: 4. The CDR3 contains 15 residues. Germline CDR1 and CDR2: LNHDA and SQIVND (reference sequence). CDR3 in DNA: TGTGCCAGTAGTATAGGGGACAGGGTGTTCGGGGAGCTGTTTTTT. It translates to CASSIGDRVFGELFF. The variable domain in full, completed from reference TRBV19 and TRBJ2-2, reads DGGITQSPKYLFRKEGQNVTLSCEQNLNHDAMYWYRQDPGQGLRLIYYSQIVNDFQKGDIAEGYSVSREKKESFPLTVTSAQKNPTAFYLCASSIGDRVFGELFFGEGSRLTVL.

The CDR3 loop is CASSQEPPGGPVEQFF. In DNA, the CDR3 is TGCGCCAGCAGCCAAGAACCCCCGGGAGGGCCGGTTGAGCAGTTCTTC. V gene TRBV4-3 combines with J gene TRBJ2-1; 8 nucleotides match TRBD2. CDR1 LGHNA and CDR2 YSLEER come from the germline V gene. Losses at the gene ends were 0 bases for V and 9 bases for J; bases not matched to a gene: 10. The CDR3 extends over 16 amino acids.

The rearrangement joins TRBV4-1 to TRBJ2-1; maybe TRBD2 (5 bases). CDR1 is MGHRA and CDR2 is YSYEKL in the germline V gene. The V end lost 4 bases, the J end lost 8 bases, and 6 bases lay between the germline ends. The CDR3 runs 11 residues. CDR3 in DNA: TGCGCCAGCAGCCTCGGGGATGAGCAGTTCTTC. Protein sequence: CASSLGDEQFF.

V is TRBV28 and J is TRBJ2-7; unclear D gene. Germline V gives CDR1 MDHEN, CDR2 SYDVKM. The CDR3 length is 13 residues. V was shortened by 2 bases and J by 7 bases, with 12 bases between the two germline ends. CDR3 loop: CASSLTSPGEQYF. The CDR3 coding sequence is TGTGCCAGCAGTTTAACCTCCCCCGGGGAGCAGTACTTC.

In the case of this clone: The sample carries other DNA sequences with the same CDR3. The V and J genes are TRBV28 and TRBJ2-1; 10 bases map to TRBD2. Germline CDR1 MDHEN, CDR2 SYDVKM. The CDR3 loop spans 15 amino acids. V shed 6 bases, J shed 2 bases, and the junction held 4 bases outside the gene matches. The DNA for the CDR3 is TGTGCCAGCAGGCCTCTAGCGGGAGCCTACAATGAGCAGTTCTTC. It translates to CASRPLAGAYNEQFF.

This sequence joins TRBV28 and TRBJ2-2; TRBD1 agrees at 9 bases. Germline V gene lookup returns CDR1 MDHEN and CDR2 SYDVKM. The CDR3 loop spans 16 amino acids. V gave up 3 bases and J gave up 6 bases; unmatched junction bases: 8. CDR3 nucleotide sequence: TGTGCCAGCAGTTTTTTTTGGACAGGGGAGGCCGGGGAGCTGTTTTTT. Its translation: CASSFFWTGEAGELFF.